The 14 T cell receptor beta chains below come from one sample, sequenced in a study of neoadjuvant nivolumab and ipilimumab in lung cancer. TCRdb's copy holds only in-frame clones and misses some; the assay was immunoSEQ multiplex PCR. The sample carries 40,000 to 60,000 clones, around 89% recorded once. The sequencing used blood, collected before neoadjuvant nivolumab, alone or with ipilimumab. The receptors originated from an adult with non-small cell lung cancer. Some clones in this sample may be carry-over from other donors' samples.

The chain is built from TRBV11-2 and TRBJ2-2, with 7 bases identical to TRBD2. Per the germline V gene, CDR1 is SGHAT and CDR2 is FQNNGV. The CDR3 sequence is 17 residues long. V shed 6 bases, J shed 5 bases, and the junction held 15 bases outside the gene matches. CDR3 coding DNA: TGTGCCAGCAGACCACCCAGATTAGCGGGTTCGACCGGGGAGCTGTTTTTT. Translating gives CASRPPRLAGSTGELFF. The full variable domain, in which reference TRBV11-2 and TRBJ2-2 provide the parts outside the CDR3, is EAGVAQSPRYKIIEKRQSVAFWCNPISGHATLYWYQQILGQGPKLLIQFQNNGVVDDSQLPKDRFSAERLKGVDSTLKIQPAKLEDSAVYLCASRPPRLAGSTGELFFGEGSRLTVL.

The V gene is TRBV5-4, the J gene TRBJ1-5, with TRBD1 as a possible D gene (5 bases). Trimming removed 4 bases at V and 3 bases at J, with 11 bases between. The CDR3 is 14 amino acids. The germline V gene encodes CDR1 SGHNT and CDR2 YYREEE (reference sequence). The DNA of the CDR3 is TGTGCCAGCAGCCGGGGACCGAACAATCAGCCCCAGCATTTT. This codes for CASSRGPNNQPQHF.

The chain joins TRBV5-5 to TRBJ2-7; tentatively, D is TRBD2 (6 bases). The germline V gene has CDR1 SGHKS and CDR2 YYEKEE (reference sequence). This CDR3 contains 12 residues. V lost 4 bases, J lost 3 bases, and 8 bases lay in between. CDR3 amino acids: CASSTRGYEQYF. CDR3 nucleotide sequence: TGTGCCAGCAGCACGCGGGGCTACGAGCAGTACTTC.

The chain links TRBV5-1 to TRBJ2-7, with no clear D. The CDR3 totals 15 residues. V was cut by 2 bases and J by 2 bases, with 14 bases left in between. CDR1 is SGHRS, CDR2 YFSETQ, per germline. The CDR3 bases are TGCGCCAGCAGCTTAGAGGCATGGCCCACCTACGAGCAGTACTTC. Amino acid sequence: CASSLEAWPTYEQYF.

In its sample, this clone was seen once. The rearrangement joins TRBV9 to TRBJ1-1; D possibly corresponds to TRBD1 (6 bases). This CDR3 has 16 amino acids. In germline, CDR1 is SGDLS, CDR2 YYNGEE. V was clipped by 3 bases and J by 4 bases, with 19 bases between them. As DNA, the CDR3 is TGTGCCAGCAGCGCCCGGGCGGGGGGGGCGGTCACTGAAGCTTTCTTT. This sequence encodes CASSARAGGAVTEAFF.

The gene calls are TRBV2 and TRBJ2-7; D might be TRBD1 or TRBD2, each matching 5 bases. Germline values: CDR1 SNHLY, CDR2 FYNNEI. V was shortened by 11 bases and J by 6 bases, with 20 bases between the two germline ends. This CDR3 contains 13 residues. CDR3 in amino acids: CAGKGSVGGEQYF. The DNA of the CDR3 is TGTGCCGGCAAGGGGTCGGTTGGGGGCGAGCAGTACTTC.

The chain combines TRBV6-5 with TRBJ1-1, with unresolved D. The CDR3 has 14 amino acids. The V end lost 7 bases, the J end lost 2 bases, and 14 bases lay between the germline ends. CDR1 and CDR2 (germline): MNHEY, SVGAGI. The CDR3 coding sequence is TGTGCCAGCACTAACGTACCGAGTAACACTGAAGCTTTCTTT. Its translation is CASTNVPSNTEAFF.

The CDR3 DNA reads as TGTGCCAGCAGCTCGGGGAAGAGCAATGAGCAGTTCTTC. It is translated as CASSSGKSNEQFF. The rearrangement uses TRBV7-2 and TRBJ2-1; perhaps TRBD2 as D (5 bases). This CDR3 is 13 amino acids long. V was trimmed by 4 bases and J by 6 bases, leaving 10 bases between them. Germline CDR1 SGHTA, CDR2 FQGNSA.

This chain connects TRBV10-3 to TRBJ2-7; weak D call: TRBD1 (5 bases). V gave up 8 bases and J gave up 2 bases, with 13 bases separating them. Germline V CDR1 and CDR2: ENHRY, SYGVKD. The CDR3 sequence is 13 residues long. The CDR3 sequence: CAISRPDTYEQYF. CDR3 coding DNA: TGTGCCATCTCCCGACCGGACACCTACGAGCAGTACTTC.

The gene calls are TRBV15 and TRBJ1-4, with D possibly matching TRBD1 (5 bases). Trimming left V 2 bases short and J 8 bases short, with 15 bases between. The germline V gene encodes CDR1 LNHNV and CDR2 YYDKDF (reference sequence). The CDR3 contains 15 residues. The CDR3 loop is CATSRTGWDREKLFF. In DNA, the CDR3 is TGTGCCACCAGCAGAACTGGGTGGGACCGGGAAAAACTGTTTTTT.

The CDR3 coding sequence is TGTGCCAGTCGACAGGGTCTTTTATATGGCTACACCTTC. As protein: CASRQGLLYGYTF. V usage is TRBV25-1 and J usage is TRBJ1-2, with TRBD1 matching over 7 bases. Germline loops: CDR1 MGHDK, CDR2 SYGVNS. J was trimmed by 5 bases and V by 9 bases; bases with no gene match: 9. This CDR3 has 13 residues.

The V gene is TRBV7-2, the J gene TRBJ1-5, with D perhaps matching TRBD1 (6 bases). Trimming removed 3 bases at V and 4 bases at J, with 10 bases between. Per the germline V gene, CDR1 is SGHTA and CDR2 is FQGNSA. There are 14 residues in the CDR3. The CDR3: CASSLQGPNQPQHF. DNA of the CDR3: TGTGCCAGCAGCTTGCAGGGGCCGAATCAGCCCCAGCATTTT.

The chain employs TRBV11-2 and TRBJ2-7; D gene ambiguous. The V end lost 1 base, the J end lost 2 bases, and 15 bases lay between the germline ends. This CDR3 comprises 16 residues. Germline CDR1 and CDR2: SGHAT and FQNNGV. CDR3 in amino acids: CASSLVAASSPYEQYF. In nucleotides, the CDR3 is TGTGCCAGCAGCTTAGTTGCGGCATCATCCCCCTACGAGCAGTACTTC.

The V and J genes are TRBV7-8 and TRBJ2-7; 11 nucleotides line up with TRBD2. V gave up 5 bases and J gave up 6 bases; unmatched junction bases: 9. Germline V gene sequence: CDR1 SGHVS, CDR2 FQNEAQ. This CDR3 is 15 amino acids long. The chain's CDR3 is CASSTYSGRGSEQYF. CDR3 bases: TGTGCCAGCAGCACCTATAGCGGGAGGGGGTCCGAGCAGTACTTC.